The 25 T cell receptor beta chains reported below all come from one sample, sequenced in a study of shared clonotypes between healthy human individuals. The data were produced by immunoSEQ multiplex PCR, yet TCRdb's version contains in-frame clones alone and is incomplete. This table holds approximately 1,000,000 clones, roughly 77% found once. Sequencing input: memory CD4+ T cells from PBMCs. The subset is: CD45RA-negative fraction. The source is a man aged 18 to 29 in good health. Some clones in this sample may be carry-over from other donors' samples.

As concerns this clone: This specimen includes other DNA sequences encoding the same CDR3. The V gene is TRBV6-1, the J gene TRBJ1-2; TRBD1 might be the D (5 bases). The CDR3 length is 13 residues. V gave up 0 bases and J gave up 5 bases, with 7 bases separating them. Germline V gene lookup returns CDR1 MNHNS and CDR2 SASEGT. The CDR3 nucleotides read TGTGCCAGCAGTGAAGCGGGACTTTATGGCTACACCTTC. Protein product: CASSEAGLYGYTF.

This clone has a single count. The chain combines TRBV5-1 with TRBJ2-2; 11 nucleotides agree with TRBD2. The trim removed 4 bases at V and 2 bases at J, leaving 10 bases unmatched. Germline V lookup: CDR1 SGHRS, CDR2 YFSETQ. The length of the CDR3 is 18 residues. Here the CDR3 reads CASSLGRLAGHNTGELFF. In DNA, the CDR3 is TGCGCCAGCAGCCTAGGGCGACTAGCGGGGCATAACACCGGGGAGCTGTTTTTT.

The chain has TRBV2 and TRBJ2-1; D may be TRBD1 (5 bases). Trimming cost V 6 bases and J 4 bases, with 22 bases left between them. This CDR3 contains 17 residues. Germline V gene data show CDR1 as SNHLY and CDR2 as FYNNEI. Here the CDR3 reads CASRRDRNSDAYNEQFF. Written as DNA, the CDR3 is TGTGCCAGCAGAAGAGACAGAAACAGTGATGCATACAATGAGCAGTTCTTC. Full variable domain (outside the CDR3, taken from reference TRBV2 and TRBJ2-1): EPEVTQTPSHQVTQMGQEVILRCVPISNHLYFYWYRQILGQKVEFLVSFYNNEISEKSEIFDDQFSVERPDGSNFTLKIRSTKLEDSAMYFCASRRDRNSDAYNEQFFGPGTRLTVL.

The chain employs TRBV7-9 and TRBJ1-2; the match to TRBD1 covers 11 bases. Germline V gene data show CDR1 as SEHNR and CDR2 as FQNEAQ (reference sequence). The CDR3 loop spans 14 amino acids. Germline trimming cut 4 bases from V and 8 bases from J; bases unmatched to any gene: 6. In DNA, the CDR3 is TGTGCCAGCAGCTACCGGGGACAGGGGGTAGGCTACACCTTC. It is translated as CASSYRGQGVGYTF. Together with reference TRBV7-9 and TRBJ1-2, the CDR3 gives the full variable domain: DTGVSQNPRHKITKRGQNVTFRCDPISEHNRLYWYRQTLGQGPEFLTYFQNEAQLEKSRLLSDRFSAERPKGSFSTLEIQRTEQGDSAMYLCASSYRGQGVGYTFGSGTRLTVV.

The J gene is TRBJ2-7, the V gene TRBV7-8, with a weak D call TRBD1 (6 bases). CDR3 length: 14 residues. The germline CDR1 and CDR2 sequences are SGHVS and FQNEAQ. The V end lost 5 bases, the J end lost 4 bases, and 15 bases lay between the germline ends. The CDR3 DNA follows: TGTGCCAGCAGCCCCGGACAGAAAAGTTACGAGCAGTACTTC. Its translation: CASSPGQKSYEQYF.

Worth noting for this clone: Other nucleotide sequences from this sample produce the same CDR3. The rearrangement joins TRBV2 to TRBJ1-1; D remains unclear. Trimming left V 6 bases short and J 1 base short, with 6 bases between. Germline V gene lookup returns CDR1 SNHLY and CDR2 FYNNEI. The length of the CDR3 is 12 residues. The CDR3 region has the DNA TGTGCCAGCAGCAGACAGAACACTGAAGCTTTCTTT. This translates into CASSRQNTEAFF.

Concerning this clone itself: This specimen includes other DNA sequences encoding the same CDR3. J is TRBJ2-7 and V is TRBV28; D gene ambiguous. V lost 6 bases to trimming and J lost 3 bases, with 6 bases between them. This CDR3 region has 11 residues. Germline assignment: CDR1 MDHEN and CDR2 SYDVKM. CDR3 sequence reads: CASSLIYEQYF. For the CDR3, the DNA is TGTGCCAGCAGCCTAATCTACGAGCAGTACTTC.

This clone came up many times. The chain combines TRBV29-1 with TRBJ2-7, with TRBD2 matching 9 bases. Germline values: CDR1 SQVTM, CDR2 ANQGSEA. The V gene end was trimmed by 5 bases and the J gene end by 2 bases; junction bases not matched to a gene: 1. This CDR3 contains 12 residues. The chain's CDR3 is CSVRTSAYEQYF. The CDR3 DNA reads TGCAGCGTTAGGACTAGCGCCTACGAGCAGTACTTC.

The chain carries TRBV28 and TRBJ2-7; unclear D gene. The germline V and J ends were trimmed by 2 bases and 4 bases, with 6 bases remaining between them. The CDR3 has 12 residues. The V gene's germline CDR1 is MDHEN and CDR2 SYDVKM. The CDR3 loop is CASSLSLYEQYF. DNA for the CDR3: TGTGCCAGCAGTTTAAGTCTATACGAGCAGTACTTC.

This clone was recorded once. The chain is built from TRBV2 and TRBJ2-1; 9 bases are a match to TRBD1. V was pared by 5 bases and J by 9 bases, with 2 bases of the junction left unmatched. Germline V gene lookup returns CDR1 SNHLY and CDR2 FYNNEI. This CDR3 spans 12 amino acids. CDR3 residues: CASSRQGVEQFF. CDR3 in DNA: TGTGCCAGCAGTAGACAGGGGGTTGAGCAGTTCTTC.

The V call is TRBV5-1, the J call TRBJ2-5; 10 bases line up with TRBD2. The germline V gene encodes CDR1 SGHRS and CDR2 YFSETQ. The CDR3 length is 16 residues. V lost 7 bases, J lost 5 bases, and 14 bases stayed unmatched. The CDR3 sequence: CASGRLTSGQGETQYF. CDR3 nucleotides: TGCGCCAGCGGACGTCTGACTAGCGGGCAAGGGGAGACCCAGTACTTC.

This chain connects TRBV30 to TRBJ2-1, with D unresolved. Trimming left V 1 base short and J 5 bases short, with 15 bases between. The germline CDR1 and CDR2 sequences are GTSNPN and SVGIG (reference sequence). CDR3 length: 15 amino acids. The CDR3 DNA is TGTGCCTGGAGTGACACCCTTCCCCTCAACAATGAGCAGTTCTTC. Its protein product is CAWSDTLPLNNEQFF.

CDR3 sequence reads: CASTPDRDYGYTF. DNA of the CDR3: TGTGCCAGCACCCCGGACAGGGACTATGGCTACACCTTC. The V call is TRBV25-1, the J call TRBJ1-2; 8 bases agree with TRBD1. Germline V lookup: CDR1 MGHDK, CDR2 SYGVNS. The CDR3 has 13 amino acids. The ends lost 7 bases at V and 3 bases at J; junction bases unmatched: 4.

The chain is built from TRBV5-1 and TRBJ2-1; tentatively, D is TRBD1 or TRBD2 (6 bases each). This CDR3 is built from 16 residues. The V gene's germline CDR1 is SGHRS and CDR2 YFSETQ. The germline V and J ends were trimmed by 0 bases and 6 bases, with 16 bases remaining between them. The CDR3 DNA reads TGCGCCAGCAGCTTGGAAGGGGGGAATTTCCTCAATGAGCAGTTCTTC. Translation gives CASSLEGGNFLNEQFF.

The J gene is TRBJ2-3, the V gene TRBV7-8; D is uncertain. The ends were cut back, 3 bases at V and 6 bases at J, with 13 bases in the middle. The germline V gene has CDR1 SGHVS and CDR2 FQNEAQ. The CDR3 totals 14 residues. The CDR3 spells CASSFVAFQDTQYF. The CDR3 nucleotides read TGTGCCAGCAGCTTTGTGGCATTCCAGGATACGCAGTATTTT. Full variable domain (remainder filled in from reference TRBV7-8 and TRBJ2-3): GAGVSQSPRYKVAKRGQDVALRCDPISGHVSLFWYQQALGQGPEFLTYFQNEAQLDKSGLPSDRFFAERPEGSVSTLKIQRTQQEDSAVYLCASSFVAFQDTQYFGPGTRLTVL.

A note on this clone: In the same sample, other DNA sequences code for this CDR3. CDR3: CASSSPAGGYGYTF. In DNA, the CDR3 is TGTGCCAGCAGTTCGCCCGCCGGGGGCTATGGCTACACCTTC. V usage is TRBV28 and J usage is TRBJ1-2; maybe TRBD1 (5 bases). This CDR3 region has 14 residues. CDR1 is MDHEN and CDR2 is SYDVKM in the germline V gene. V lost 4 bases and J 4 bases, leaving 13 bases between the germline ends.

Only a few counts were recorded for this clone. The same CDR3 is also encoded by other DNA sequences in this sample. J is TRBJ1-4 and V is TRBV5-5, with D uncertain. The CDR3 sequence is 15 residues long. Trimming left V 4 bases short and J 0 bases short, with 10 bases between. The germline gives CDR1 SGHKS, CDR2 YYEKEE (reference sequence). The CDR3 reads CASSPLVATNEKLFF. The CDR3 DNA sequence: TGTGCCAGCAGCCCCCTGGTCGCAACTAATGAAAAACTGTTTTTT. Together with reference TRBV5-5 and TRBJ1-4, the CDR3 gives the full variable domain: DAGVTQSPTHLIKTRGQQVTLRCSPISGHKSVSWYQQVLGQGPQFIFQYYEKEERGRGNFPDRFSARQFPNYSSELNVNALLLGDSALYLCASSPLVATNEKLFFGSGTQLSVL.

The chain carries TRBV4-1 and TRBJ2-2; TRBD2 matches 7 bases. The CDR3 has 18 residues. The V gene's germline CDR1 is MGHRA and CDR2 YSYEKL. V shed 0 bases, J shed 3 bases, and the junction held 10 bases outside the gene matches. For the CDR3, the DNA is TGCGCCAGCAGCCAAGATATTACGGCGGGAGAGGACACCGGGGAGCTGTTTTTT. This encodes CASSQDITAGEDTGELFF.

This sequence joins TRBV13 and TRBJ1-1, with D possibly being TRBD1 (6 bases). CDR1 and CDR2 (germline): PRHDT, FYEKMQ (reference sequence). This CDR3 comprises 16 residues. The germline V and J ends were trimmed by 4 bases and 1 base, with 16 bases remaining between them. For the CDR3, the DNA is TGTGCCAGCAGCTCCCCTCTATGGGGGGCGAACACTGAAGCTTTCTTT. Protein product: CASSSPLWGANTEAFF.

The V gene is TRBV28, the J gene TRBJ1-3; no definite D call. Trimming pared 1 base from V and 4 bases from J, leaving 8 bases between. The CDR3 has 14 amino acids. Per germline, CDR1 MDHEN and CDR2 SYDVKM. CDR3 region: CASSLLTPGNTIYF. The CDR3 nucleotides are TGTGCCAGCAGTTTATTAACCCCAGGAAACACCATATATTTT. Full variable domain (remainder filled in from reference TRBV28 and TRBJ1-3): DVKVTQSSRYLVKRTGEKVFLECVQDMDHENMFWYRQDPGLGLRLIYFSYDVKMKEKGDIPEGYSVSREKKERFSLILESASTNQTSMYLCASSLLTPGNTIYFGEGSWLTVV.

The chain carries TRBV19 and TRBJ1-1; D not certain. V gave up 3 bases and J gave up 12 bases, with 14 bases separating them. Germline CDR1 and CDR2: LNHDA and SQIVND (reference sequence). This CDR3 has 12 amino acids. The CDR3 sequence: CASSILGRDTFF. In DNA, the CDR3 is TGTGCCAGTAGTATTCTGGGAAGGGATACTTTCTTT.

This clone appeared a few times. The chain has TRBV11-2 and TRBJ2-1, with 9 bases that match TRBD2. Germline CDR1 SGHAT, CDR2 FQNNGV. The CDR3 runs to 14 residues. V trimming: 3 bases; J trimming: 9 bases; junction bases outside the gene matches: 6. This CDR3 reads CASSFSAGGGEQFF. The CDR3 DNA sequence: TGTGCCAGCAGCTTTTCGGCGGGAGGGGGTGAGCAGTTCTTC.

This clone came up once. The CDR3 sequence is CASSFGPIRYEQYF. CDR3 sequence (DNA): TGTGCCAGCAGTTTCGGTCCCATCCGCTACGAGCAGTACTTC. V gene TRBV27 combines with J gene TRBJ2-7, with unresolved D. Per the germline V gene, CDR1 is MNHEY and CDR2 is SMNVEV (reference sequence). With 3 bases removed from V and 3 bases from J, the gap between germline ends came to 12 bases. This CDR3 is built from 14 residues.

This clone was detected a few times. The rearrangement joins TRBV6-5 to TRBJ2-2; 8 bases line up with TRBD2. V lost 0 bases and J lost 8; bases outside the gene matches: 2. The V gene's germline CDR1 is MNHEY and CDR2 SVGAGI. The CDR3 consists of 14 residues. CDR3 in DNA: TGTGCCAGCAGTTACTCGGGGACTAGGGGGGAGCTGTTTTTT. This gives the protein CASSYSGTRGELFF.

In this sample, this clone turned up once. CDR3 sequence reads: CASSVGTSFTGELFF. As DNA, the CDR3 is TGTGCCAGCAGCGTGGGGACTAGCTTCACCGGGGAGCTGTTTTTT. This chain links TRBV9 with TRBJ2-2, with 9 bases lining up with TRBD2. Germline V gene lookup returns CDR1 SGDLS and CDR2 YYNGEE. Losses at the gene ends were 2 bases for V and 4 bases for J; bases not matched to a gene: 3. The CDR3 contains 15 residues.